The TCR beta chain described here comes from a study of shared clonotypes between healthy human individuals. Study-level points and caveats: Unshared clonotypes carried lower generation probabilities than those common to all four donors. Few donors restricted represented genetic and exposure-history diversity.

It was roughly 190 ng DNA, about 30,000 T cell genomes, that sorted-subset replicate PCRs used. Authors' data handling: Junction-only sequences without quality scores came from ImmunoSEQ, so filtering differed. TCRdb's table, derived via immunoSEQ multiplex PCR, lists solely in-frame clones and lacks some. From that table come the V and J calls and clone size; the DNA was used to work out D and trimming. The table lists 2 million to 2.5 million clones, over 85% of them singletons. Terminally differentiated effector memory CD45RA+ cells were left out of the naive CD8 fraction, which was CD45RO-negative and positively selected for CCR7. Details on this clone: Its antigen is unknown. Other DNA sequences within the sample encode an identical CDR3.

V dropped 3 bases and J dropped 4; count of bases not matched to a gene: 4. This CDR3 spans 14 amino acids. Germline-derived CDR1 and CDR2 are MDHEN and SYDVKM. Sequenced sample: naive CD8+ T cells sorted from blood. This chain joins TRBV28 and TRBJ2-7, with 9 positions matching TRBD1. The source of this sequence is a man aged 18 to 30 in good health. This CDR3 is CASSLTGGIYEQYF. Here the CDR3 DNA reads TGTGCCAGCAGTTTGACAGGGGGGATATACGAGCAGTACTTC.